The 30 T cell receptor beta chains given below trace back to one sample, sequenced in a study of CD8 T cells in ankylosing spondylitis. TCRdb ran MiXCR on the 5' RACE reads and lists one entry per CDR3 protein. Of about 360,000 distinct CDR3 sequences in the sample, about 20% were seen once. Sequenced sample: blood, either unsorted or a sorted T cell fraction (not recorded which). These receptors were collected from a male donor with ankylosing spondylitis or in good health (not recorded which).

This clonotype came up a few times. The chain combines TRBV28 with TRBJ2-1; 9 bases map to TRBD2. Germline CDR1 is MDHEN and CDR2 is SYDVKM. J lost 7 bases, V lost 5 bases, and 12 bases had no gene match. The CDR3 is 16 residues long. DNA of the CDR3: TGTGCCAGCAGTCCCTCGGGGAGCGGGGGGAAAAATGAGCAGTTCTTC. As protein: CASSPSGSGGKNEQFF.

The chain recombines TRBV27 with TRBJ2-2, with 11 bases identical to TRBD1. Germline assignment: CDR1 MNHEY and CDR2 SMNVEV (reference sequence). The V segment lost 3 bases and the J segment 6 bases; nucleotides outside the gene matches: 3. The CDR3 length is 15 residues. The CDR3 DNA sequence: TGTGCCAGCAGTTTCTGGACAGGGGGCCCCGGGGAGCTGTTTTTT. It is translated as CASSFWTGGPGELFF.

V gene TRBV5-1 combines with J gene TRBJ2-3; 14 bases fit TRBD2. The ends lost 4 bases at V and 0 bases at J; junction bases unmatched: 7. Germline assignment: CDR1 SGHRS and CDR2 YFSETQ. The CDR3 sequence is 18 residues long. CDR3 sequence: CASSVGTSGGASTDTQYF. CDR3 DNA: TGCGCCAGCAGCGTGGGGACTAGCGGGGGAGCTAGCACAGATACGCAGTATTTT.

This chain's CDR3 is CSARVLAGGTSYEQYF. Here the CDR3 DNA reads TGCAGTGCTAGAGTACTAGCGGGGGGAACCTCCTACGAGCAGTACTTC. The chain joins TRBV20-1 to TRBJ2-7, with 12 bases matching TRBD2. Germline V gives CDR1 DFQATT, CDR2 SNEGSKA (reference sequence). V lost 1 base, J lost 0 bases, and 4 bases stayed unmatched. The CDR3 is made up of 16 amino acids.

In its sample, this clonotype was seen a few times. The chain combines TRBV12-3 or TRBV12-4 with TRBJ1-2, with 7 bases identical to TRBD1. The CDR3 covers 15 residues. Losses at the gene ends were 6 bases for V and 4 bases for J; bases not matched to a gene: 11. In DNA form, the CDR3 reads TGTGCCAGCAGGACCCCGGGACAGACCTTCTATGGCTACACCTTC. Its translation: CASRTPGQTFYGYTF.

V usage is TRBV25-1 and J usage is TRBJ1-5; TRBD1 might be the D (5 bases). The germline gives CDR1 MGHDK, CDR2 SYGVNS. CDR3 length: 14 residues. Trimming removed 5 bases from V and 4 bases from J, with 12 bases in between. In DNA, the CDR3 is TGTGCCAGCAGTCCTTGGGAGGGGAATCAGCCCCAGCATTTT. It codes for CASSPWEGNQPQHF.

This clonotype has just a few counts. The CDR3 sequence is CASSRITGSEAFF. The CDR3, as DNA: TGTGCCAGCAGCCGGATCACAGGGTCTGAAGCTTTCTTT. V and J are TRBV7-6 and TRBJ1-1; the D gene is possibly TRBD1 (6 bases). The CDR3 spans 13 residues. Trimming left V 5 bases short and J 6 bases short, with 13 bases between. Germline V lookup: CDR1 SGHVS, CDR2 FNYEAQ.

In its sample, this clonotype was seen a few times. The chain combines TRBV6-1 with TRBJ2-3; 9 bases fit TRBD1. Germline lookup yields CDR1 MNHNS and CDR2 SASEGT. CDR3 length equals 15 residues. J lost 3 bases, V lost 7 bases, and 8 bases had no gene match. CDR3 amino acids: CASTDLGTGTDTQYF. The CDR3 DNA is TGTGCCAGCACCGACTTGGGGACAGGGACAGATACGCAGTATTTT.

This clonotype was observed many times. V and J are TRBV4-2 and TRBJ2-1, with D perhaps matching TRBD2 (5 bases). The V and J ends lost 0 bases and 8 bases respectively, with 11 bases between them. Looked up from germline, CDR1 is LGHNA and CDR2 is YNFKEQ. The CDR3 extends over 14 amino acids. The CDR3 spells CASSQDLASDEQFF. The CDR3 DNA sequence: TGTGCCAGCAGCCAAGATTTAGCGTCGGATGAGCAGTTCTTC.

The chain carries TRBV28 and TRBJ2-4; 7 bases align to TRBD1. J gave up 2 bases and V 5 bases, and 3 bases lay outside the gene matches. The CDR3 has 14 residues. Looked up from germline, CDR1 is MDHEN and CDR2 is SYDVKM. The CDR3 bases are TGTGCCAGCAGTCTACAGGGGTCCAAAAACATTCAGTACTTC. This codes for CASSLQGSKNIQYF.

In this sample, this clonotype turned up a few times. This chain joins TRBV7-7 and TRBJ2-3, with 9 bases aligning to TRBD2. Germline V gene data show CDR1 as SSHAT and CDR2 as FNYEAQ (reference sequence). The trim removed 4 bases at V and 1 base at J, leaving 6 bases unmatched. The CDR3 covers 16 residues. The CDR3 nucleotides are TGTGCCAGCAGCTCGGGACTAGCATGGGGCACAGATACGCAGTATTTT. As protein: CASSSGLAWGTDTQYF.

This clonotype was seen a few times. The CDR3 loop reads CSVEGNGEGRLTEAFF. The CDR3 region has the DNA TGCAGCGTTGAAGGGAATGGGGAAGGCCGCCTCACTGAAGCTTTCTTT. V and J are TRBV29-1 and TRBJ1-1; no firm D call. The CDR3 consists of 16 residues. Germline CDR1 and CDR2: SQVTM and ANQGSEA. The V gene lost 1 base and the J gene lost 4 bases, with 19 bases spanning the gap.

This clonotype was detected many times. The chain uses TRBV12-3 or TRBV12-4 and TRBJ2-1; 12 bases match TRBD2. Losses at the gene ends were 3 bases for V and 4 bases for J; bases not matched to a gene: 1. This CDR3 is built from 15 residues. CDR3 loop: CASSFGLAGYNEQFF. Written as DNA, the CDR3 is TGTGCCAGCAGTTTCGGACTAGCGGGGTACAATGAGCAGTTCTTC.

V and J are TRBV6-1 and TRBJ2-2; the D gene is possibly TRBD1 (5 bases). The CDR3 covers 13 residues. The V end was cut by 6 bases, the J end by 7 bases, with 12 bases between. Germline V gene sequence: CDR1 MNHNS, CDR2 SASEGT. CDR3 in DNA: TGTGCCAGCAGGTCCGACAGCAGCGGGGAGCTGTTTTTT. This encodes CASRSDSSGELFF.

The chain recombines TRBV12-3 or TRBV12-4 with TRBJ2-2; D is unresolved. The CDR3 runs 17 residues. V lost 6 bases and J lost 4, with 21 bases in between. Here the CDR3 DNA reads TGTGCCAGCAGCACGTCAGGTATCGGGCGAAGCACCGGGGAGCTGTTTTTT. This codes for CASSTSGIGRSTGELFF.

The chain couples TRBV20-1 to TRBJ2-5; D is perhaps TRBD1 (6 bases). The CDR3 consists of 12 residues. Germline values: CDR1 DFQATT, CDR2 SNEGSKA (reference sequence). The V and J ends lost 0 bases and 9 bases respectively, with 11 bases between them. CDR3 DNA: TGCAGTGCTAGAGATGGGGGCGTGCCCCAGTACTTC. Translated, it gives CSARDGGVPQYF.

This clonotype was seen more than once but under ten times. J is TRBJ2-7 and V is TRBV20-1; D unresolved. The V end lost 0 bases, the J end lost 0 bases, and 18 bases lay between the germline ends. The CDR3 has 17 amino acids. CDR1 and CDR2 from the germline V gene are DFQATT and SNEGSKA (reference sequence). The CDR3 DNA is TGCAGTGCTAGAGATGGGTATGGGGAACTCCTCTCCTACGAGCAGTACTTC. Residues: CSARDGYGELLSYEQYF.

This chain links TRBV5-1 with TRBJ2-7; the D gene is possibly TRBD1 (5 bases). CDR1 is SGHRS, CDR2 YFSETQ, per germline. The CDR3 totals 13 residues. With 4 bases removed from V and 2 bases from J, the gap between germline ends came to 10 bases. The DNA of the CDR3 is TGCGCCAGCAGCGAAGAGGACACCTACGAGCAGTACTTC. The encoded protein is CASSEEDTYEQYF.

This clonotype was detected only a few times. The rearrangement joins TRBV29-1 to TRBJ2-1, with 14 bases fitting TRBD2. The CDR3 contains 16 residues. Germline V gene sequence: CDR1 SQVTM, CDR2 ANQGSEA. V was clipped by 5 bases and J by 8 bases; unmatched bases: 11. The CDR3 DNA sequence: TGCAGCGTTCCCCCTCCGGGACTAGCGGGGGTTTATGAGCAGTTCTTC. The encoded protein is CSVPPPGLAGVYEQFF.

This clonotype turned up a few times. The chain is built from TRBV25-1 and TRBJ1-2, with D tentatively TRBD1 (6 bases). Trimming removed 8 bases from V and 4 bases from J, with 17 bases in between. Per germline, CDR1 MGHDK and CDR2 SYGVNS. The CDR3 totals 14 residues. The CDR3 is CASARGGGFYGYTF. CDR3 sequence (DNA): TGTGCCAGCGCGCGAGGAGGGGGTTTCTATGGCTACACCTTC.

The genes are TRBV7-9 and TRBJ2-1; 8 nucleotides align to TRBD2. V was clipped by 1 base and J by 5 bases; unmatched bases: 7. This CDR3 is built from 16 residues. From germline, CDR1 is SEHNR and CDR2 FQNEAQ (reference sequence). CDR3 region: CASSLVQRGTHNEQFF. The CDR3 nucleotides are TGTGCCAGCAGCTTAGTTCAGCGGGGGACCCACAATGAGCAGTTCTTC.

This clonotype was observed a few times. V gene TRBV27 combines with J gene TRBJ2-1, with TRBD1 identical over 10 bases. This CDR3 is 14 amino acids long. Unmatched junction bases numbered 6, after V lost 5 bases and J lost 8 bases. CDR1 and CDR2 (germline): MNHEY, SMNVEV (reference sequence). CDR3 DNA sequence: TGTGCCAGCAGTATCGGACAGGGGGGCTATGAGCAGTTCTTC. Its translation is CASSIGQGGYEQFF.

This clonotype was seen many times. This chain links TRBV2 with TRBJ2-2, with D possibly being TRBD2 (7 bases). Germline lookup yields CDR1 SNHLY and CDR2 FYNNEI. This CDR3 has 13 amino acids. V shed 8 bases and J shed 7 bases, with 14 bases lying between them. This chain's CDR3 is CASRGGADGELFF. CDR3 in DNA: TGTGCCAGCCGAGGGGGGGCCGACGGGGAGCTGTTTTTT.

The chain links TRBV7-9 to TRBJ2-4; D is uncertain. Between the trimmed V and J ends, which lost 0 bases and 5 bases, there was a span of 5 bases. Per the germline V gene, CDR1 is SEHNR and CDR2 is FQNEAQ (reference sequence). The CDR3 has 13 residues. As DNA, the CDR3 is TGTGCCAGCAGCTTAGCGGATGAAAACATTCAGTACTTC. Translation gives CASSLADENIQYF.

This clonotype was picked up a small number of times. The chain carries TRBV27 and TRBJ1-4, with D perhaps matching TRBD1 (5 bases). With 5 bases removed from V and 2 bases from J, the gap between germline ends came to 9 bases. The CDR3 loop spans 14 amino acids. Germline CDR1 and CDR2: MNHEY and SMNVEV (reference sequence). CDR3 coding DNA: TGTGCCAGCAGTCCCCGACAGACTAATGAAAAACTGTTTTTT. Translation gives CASSPRQTNEKLFF.

The CDR3 here is CASSVGIAAVETQYF. CDR3 DNA: TGTGCCAGCAGCGTAGGGATCGCGGCAGTAGAGACCCAGTACTTC. The J gene is TRBJ2-5, the V gene TRBV9; unclear D gene. V was pared by 0 bases and J by 4 bases, with 13 bases between. The CDR3 is 15 residues long. Per germline, CDR1 SGDLS and CDR2 YYNGEE. Full variable domain (remainder filled in from reference TRBV9 and TRBJ2-5): DSGVTQTPKHLITATGQRVTLRCSPRSGDLSVYWYQQSLDQGLQFLIQYYNGEERAKGNILERFSAQQFPDLHSELNLSSLELGDSALYFCASSVGIAAVETQYFGPGTRLLVL.

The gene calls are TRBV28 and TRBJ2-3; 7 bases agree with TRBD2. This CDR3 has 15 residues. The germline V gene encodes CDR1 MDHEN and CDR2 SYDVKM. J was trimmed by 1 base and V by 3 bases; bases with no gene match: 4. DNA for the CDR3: TGTGCCAGCAGTTTCGTTGGGGGGGGCACAGATACGCAGTATTTT. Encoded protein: CASSFVGGGTDTQYF. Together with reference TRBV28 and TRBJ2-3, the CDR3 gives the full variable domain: DVKVTQSSRYLVKRTGEKVFLECVQDMDHENMFWYRQDPGLGLRLIYFSYDVKMKEKGDIPEGYSVSREKKERFSLILESASTNQTSMYLCASSFVGGGTDTQYFGPGTRLTVL.

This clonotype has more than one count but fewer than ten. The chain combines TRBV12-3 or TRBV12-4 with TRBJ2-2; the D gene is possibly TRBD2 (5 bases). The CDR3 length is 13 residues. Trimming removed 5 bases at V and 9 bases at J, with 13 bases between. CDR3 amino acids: CASSPFSGRELFF. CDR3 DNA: TGTGCCAGCAGTCCCTTCTCGGGAAGGGAGCTGTTTTTT.

The CDR3 DNA sequence: TGCAGTGCTATGGGACAGGGGGCTACGCAGTATTTT. Translating gives CSAMGQGATQYF. The chain combines TRBV20-1 with TRBJ2-3; TRBD1 matches at 12 bases. This CDR3 comprises 12 residues. V lost 4 bases, J lost 8 bases, and 1 base stayed unmatched. Germline assignment: CDR1 DFQATT and CDR2 SNEGSKA (reference sequence).

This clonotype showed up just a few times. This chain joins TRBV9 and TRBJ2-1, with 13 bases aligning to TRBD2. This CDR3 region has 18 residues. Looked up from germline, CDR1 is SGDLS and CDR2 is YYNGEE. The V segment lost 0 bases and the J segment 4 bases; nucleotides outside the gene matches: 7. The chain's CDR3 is CASSVARTSGGTYNEQFF. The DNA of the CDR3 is TGTGCCAGCAGCGTAGCCCGGACTAGCGGGGGAACGTACAATGAGCAGTTCTTC.